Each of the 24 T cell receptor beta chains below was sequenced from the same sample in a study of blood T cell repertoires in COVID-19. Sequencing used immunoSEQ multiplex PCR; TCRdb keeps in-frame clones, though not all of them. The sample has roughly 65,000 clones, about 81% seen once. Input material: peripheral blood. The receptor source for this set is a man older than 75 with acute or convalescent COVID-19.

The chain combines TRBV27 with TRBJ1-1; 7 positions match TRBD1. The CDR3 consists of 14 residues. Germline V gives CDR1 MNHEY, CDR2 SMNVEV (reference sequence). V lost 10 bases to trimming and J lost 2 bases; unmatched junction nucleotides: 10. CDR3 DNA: TGTGCCACCATTTCGACAGGGTTTAACACTGAAGCTTTCTTT. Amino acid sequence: CATISTGFNTEAFF.

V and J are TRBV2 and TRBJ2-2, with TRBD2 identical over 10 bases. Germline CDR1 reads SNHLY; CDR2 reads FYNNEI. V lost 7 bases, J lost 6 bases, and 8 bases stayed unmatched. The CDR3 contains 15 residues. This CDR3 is CASTSASGSSGELFF. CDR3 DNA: TGTGCCAGCACATCCGCTAGCGGGAGTTCCGGGGAGCTGTTTTTT.

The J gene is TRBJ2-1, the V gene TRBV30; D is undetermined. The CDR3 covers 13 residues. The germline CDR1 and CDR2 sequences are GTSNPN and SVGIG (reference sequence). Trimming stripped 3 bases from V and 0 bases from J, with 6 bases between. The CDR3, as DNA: TGTGCCTGGAGCCCCAGCTCCTACAATGAGCAGTTCTTC. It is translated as CAWSPSSYNEQFF.

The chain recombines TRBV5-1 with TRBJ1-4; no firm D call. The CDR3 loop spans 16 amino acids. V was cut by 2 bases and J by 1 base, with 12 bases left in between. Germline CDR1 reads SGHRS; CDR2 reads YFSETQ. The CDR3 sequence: CASSLAAEVTNEKLFF. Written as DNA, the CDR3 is TGCGCCAGCAGCTTAGCCGCGGAGGTAACTAATGAAAAACTGTTTTTT.

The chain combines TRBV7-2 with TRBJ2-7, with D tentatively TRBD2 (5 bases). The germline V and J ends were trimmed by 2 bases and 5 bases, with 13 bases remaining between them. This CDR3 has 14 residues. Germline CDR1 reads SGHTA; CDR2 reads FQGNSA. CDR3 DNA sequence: TGTGCCAGCAGCTTAAGAGGGAGTGCCGACGAGCAGTACTTC. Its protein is CASSLRGSADEQYF.

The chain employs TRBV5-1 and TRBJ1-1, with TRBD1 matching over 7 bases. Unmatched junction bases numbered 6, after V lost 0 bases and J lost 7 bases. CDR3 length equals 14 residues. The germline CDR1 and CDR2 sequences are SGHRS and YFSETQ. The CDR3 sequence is CASSLEGAQIEAFF. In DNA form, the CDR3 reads TGCGCCAGCAGCTTGGAGGGGGCGCAAATTGAAGCTTTCTTT.

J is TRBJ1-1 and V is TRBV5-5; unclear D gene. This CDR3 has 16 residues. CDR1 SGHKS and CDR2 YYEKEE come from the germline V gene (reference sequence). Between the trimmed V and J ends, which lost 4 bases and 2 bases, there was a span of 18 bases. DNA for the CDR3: TGTGCCAGCAGCCGTGGCCCGGGGTTCGAAAACACTGAAGCTTTCTTT. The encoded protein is CASSRGPGFENTEAFF.

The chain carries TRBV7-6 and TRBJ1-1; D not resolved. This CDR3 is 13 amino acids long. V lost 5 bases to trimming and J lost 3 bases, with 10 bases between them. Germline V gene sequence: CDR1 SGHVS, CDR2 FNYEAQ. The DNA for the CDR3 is TGTGCCAGCAGCGGTTTTGAGGACACTGAAGCTTTCTTT. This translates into CASSGFEDTEAFF. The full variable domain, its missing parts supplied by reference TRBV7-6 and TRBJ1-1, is GAGVSQSPRYKVTKRGQDVALRCDPISGHVSLYWYRQALGQGPEFLTYFNYEAQQDKSGLPNDRFSAERPEGSISTLTIQRTEQRDSAMYRCASSGFEDTEAFFGQGTRLTVV.

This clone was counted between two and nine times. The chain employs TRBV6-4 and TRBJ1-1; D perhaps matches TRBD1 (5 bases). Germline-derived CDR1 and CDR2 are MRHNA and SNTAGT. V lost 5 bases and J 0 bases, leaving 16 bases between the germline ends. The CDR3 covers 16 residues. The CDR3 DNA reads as TGTGCCAGCAGTCAGAACTGGGGCGGAATGAACACTGAAGCTTTCTTT. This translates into CASSQNWGGMNTEAFF.

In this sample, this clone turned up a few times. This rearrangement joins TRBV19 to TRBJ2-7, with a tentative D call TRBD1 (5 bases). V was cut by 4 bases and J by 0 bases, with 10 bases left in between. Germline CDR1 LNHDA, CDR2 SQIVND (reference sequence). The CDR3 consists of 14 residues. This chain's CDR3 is CASSKGHFSYEQYF. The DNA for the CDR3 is TGTGCCAGTAGTAAAGGACATTTCTCCTACGAGCAGTACTTC.

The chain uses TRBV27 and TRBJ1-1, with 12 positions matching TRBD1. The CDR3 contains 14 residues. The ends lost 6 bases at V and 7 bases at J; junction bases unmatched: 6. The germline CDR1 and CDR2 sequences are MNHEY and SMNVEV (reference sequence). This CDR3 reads CASSWDRGPGEAFF. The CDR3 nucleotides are TGTGCCAGCAGCTGGGACAGGGGGCCTGGTGAAGCTTTCTTT.

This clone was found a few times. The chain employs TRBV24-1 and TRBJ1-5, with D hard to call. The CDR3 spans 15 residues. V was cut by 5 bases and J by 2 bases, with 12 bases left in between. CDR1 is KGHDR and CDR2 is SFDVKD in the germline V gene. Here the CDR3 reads CATSGAGGGNQPQHF. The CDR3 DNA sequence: TGTGCCACCAGTGGGGCCGGTGGCGGCAATCAGCCCCAGCATTTT.

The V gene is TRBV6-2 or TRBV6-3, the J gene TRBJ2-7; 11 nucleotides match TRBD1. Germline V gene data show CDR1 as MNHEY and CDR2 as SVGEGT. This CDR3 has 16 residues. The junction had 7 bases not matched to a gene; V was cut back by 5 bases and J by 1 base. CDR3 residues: CASSRPGQGVSYEQYF. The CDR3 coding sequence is TGTGCCAGCAGTCGTCCGGGACAGGGGGTTTCCTACGAGCAGTACTTC.

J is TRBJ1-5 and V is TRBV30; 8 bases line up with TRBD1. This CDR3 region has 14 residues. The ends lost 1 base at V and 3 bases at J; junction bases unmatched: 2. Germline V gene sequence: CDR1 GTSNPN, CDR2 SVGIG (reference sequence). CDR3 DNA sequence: TGTGCCTGGAGTGGGGGACAGGTCAATCAGCCCCAGCATTTT. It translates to CAWSGGQVNQPQHF.

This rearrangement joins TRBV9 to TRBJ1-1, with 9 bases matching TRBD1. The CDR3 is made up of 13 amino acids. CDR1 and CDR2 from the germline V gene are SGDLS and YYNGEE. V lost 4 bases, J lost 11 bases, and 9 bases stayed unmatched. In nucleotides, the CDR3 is TGTGCCAGCAGCCAAACAGGGGGCGCGTTTGCTTTCTTT. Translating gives CASSQTGGAFAFF. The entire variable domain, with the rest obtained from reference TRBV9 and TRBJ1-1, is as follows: DSGVTQTPKHLITATGQRVTLRCSPRSGDLSVYWYQQSLDQGLQFLIQYYNGEERAKGNILERFSAQQFPDLHSELNLSSLELGDSALYFCASSQTGGAFAFFGQGTRLTVV.

DNA of the CDR3: TGTGCCAGCAAAACAGGGGGGATTGGACCCCTCCACTTT. It yields the protein CASKTGGIGPLHF. The genes are TRBV12-3 or TRBV12-4 and TRBJ1-6, with 8 bases fitting TRBD1. This CDR3 region has 13 residues. J was trimmed by 12 bases and V by 7 bases; bases with no gene match: 8.

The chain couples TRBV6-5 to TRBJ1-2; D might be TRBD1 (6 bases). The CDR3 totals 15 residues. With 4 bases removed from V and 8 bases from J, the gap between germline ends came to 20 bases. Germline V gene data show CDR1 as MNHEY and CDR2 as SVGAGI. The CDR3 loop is CASSSDATGLFGYTF. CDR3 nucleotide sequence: TGTGCCAGCAGTTCCGACGCGACAGGACTTTTCGGCTACACCTTC.

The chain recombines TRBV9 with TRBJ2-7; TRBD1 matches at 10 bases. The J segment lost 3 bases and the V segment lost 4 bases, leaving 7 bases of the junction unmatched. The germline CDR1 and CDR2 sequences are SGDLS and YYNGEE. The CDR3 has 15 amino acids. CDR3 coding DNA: TGTGCCAGCAGCCCCCGGGACAGGGGCTACTACGAGCAGTACTTC. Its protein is CASSPRDRGYYEQYF.

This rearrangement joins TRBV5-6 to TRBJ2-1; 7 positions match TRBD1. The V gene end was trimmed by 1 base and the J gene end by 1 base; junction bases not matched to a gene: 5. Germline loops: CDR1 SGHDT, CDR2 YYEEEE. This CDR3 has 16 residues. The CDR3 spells CASSLLGGTSYNEQFF. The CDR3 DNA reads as TGTGCCAGCAGCTTGTTAGGGGGCACATCCTACAATGAGCAGTTCTTC.

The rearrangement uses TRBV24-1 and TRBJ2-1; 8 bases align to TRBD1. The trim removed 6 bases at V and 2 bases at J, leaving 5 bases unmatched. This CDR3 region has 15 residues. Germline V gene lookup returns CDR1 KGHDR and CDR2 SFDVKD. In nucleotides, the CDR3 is TGTGCCACCAGTCACCAGGGGGCCACCTACAATGAGCAGTTCTTC. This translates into CATSHQGATYNEQFF.

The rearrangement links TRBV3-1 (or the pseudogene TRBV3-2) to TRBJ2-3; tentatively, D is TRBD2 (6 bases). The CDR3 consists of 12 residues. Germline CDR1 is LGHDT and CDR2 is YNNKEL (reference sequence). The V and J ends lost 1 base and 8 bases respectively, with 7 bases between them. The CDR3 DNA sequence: TGTGCCAGCAGCCAAGTCGGGAGTACGCAGTATTTT. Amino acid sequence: CASSQVGSTQYF.

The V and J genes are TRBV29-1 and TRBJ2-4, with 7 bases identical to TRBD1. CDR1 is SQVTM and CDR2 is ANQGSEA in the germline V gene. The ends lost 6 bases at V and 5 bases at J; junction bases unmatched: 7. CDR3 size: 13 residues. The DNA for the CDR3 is TGCAGCGTCAACAGGGGCAATCAAAACATTCAGTACTTC. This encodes CSVNRGNQNIQYF.

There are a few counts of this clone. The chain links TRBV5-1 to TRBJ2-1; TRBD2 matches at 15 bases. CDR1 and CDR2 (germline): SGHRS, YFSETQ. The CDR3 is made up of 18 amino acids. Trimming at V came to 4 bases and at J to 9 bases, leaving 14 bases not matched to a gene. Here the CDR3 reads CASSPGLAGGALLVEQFF. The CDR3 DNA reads TGCGCCAGCAGCCCGGGACTAGCGGGAGGTGCCCTCTTGGTTGAGCAGTTCTTC.

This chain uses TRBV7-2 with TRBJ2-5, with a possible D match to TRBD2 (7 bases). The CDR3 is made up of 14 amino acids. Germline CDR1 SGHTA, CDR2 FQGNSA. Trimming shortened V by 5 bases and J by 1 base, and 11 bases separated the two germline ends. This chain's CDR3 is CASSPGGPQETQYF. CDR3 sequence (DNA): TGTGCCAGCAGCCCCGGGGGGCCCCAAGAGACCCAGTACTTC.